These 5 T cell receptor beta chains came from one sample sequenced in a study of cytomegalovirus exposure and HLA in healthy donors (dated by TCRdb to about 2017). The library was built by means of the immunoSEQ multiplex PCR assay. For the multiplex PCR, a mixture combining 60 forward primers for TCR Vbeta segments and 13 reverse primers for TCR Jbeta segments was used. Held by TCRdb, this immuneACCESS table contains in-frame sequences only and omits some clones. Under half of the omission traces to an unresolved V gene where checked; the cause of the rest is unknown. The sample includes around 70,000 clones, with 86% observed a single time. The ten largest clones represent 1.5% to 2.5% of the sample. Sequencing was performed on PBMCs. All receptors derive from a woman under 40 in good health and CMV-seronegative.

The rearrangement uses TRBV25-1 and TRBJ2-7, with TRBD1 identical over 10 bases. Germline loops: CDR1 MGHDK, CDR2 SYGVNS. Trimming removed 3 bases from V and 2 bases from J; junction bases left unmatched: 4. The CDR3 consists of 15 residues. In DNA, the CDR3 is TGTGCCAGCAGTGACATAGGACAGGGGGCCTACGAGCAGTACTTC. This encodes CASSDIGQGAYEQYF.

The chain has TRBV19 and TRBJ2-7; 7 bases agree with TRBD1. The CDR3 runs to 14 residues. V lost 3 bases and J lost 5; bases outside the gene matches: 7. Germline V gene lookup returns CDR1 LNHDA and CDR2 SQIVND (reference sequence). CDR3 protein: CASSMSQGTDEQYF. CDR3 DNA: TGTGCCAGTAGTATGAGCCAGGGGACAGACGAGCAGTACTTC.

The V call is TRBV21-1, the J call TRBJ2-3; no check of the table's D call, TRBD2, against the DNA was made. TRBV21-1 is a documented pseudogene. The length of the CDR3 is 16 residues. The CDR3 coding sequence is TGTGCCAGCGGGGGAGGGATGGGGGTAAGCACAGATACGCAGTATTTT. Its translation is CASGGGMGVSTDTQYF.

The chain is built from TRBV7-2 and TRBJ2-1; the match to TRBD2 covers 9 bases. Germline values: CDR1 SGHTA, CDR2 FQGNSA. The CDR3 totals 13 residues. With 7 bases clipped from V and 8 bases from J, the junction kept 6 bases outside the gene matches. CDR3 nucleotides: TGTGCCAGCAAAATAGCGGGAGCGGATGAGCAGTTCTTC. Its protein is CASKIAGADEQFF. The full variable domain, rest sourced from reference TRBV7-2 and TRBJ2-1, is GAGVSQSPSNKVTEKGKDVELRCDPISGHTALYWYRQSLGQGLEFLIYFQGNSAPDKSGLPSDRFSAERTGGSVSTLTIQRTQQEDSAVYLCASKIAGADEQFFGPGTRLTVL.

The sample holds one count of this clone. This chain joins TRBV11-3 and TRBJ2-7; tentative D call: TRBD2 (5 bases). Germline assignment: CDR1 SGHNT and CDR2 YENEEA. CDR3 length: 14 amino acids. V lost 7 bases and J 0 bases, leaving 13 bases between the germline ends. The CDR3 DNA is TGTGCCAGCACGGGGTACGGGTCCTCCTACGAGCAGTACTTC. Encoded protein: CASTGYGSSYEQYF.